These T cell receptor beta chains were read from a single sample in a study of CD8 T cells in ankylosing spondylitis. Using its own MiXCR run on the 5' RACE reads, TCRdb lists one record per CDR3 protein. The sample carries 150,000 to 200,000 distinct CDR3 sequences, roughly 13% recorded once. The sequencing sample was made of blood, either unsorted or a sorted T cell fraction (not recorded which). Receptors originate from a male donor with ankylosing spondylitis or in good health (not recorded which). The CDR3 runs from the conserved cysteine through the conserved F or W. Fields, in order: clone size, V gene, CDR3 protein. Size is stated for part of the rows, as once, few or many counts, or as a class when the clone is expanded.

NA TRBV6-5 CASSYSRLAGGDNEQFF
NA TRBV29-1 CSVVGSTGLKHYNEQFF
few TRBV30 CAWSVFGTDEQFF
many TRBV5-1 CASSWTGPLNTEAFF
many TRBV12-3/TRBV12-4 CASLRQEMNTEAFF
many TRBV12-3/TRBV12-4 CASKRAGAGDTQYF
few TRBV7-9 CASSARGGETYNEQFF
few TRBV25-1 CASGTSGLSYEQYF
few TRBV6-4 CASSSGDRTDTQYF
few TRBV7-9 CASSLDRGSNTGELFF
few TRBV14 CASSQDVGFRAGEITDTQYF